The entry below describes one T cell receptor (beta chain). Antigen: not known. This specimen belongs to a study of a mutant IDH1 vaccine in newly diagnosed glioma. Turning to the study itself: The first vaccination came 4-6 weeks after radiotherapy alone, or with temozolomide cycles. The V12 visit happened in week 35, and the V13 visit happened in week 47. Regarding the study as a whole: Patients showed vaccine-induced immune responses at a rate of roughly 93%.

Time point here: week 47, end of study. Doses of 300 ug of mutant IDH1 20-mer peptide were given with topical imiquimod. Patients underwent eight vaccinations, which took place in weeks 1, 3, 5, 7, 11, 15, 19 and 23. Measured with immunoSEQ multiplex PCR; TCRdb has only the in-frame clones, and not every one. The sample shows roughly 22,000 clones, 82% of them seen only once. The V and J ends lost 4 bases and 4 bases, in that order; junction bases with no gene match: 9. The V gene's germline CDR1 is LGHNA and CDR2 YSLEER. The CDR3 consists of 15 residues. The source was PBMCs, collected from a glioma patient whose treatment included an IDH1 peptide vaccine. The chain combines TRBV4-3 with TRBJ1-2; the match to TRBD1 covers 7 bases. This TCR was sampled from a man aged 40-50 years with glioma. Some clones in this sample may be carry-over from other donors' samples. Here the CDR3 reads CASSPGTARAYGYTF. Written as DNA, the CDR3 is TGCGCCAGCAGCCCTGGGACAGCCCGGGCCTATGGCTACACCTTC.